This T cell receptor (beta chain) was found in a study of blood T cell repertoires in COVID-19. In this sample, this clone turned up once. Sequencing was performed with immunoSEQ multiplex PCR; in TCRdb, only in-frame clones are kept and a portion is missing. In the table there are 40,000 or so clones, roughly 81% of which are singletons. The CDR3 contains 18 residues. V dropped 2 bases and J dropped 9; count of bases not matched to a gene: 13. Germline V gene data show CDR1 as LGHDT and CDR2 as YNNKEL (reference sequence). The sample was peripheral blood. This clonotype was obtained from a human donor in a cohort sampled during active COVID-19. The rearrangement uses TRBV3-1 (or the pseudogene TRBV3-2) and TRBJ2-3; TRBD2 matches at 14 bases. The chain's CDR3 is CASSQKPGLAGGRGTQYF. The CDR3 region has the DNA TGTGCCAGCAGCCAAAAACCCGGACTAGCGGGGGGAAGGGGGACGCAGTATTTT.